The sequence of this TCR beta chain was determined in a study of T cell responses to AZD1222 COVID-19 vaccine listed by TCRdb under 2021. Looking at the study overall: AZD1222 recipients given second doses at about 4 weeks or at about 12 weeks were pooled, since spike-specific TCR depth and breadth were not found to differ between the two schedules. Enrollment into the trials was organized by age into subgroups of 18-55, 56-69 and 70-plus years, and those subgroups contained roughly 150, 30 and 60 TCR-sequenced participants, respectively. TCR sequencing was performed for fewer than 250 trial participants, of whom about 210 were given two doses of AZD1222 and some 25 were given two doses of MenACWY control vaccine.

This sample's time point label indicates: baseline before first vaccination. The vaccinee samples were drawn from two UK trials, COV001 and COV002, one of which was a single-blind randomized controlled phase 2/3 trial testing AZD1222 (ChAdOx1 nCoV-19) in healthy adults. For TCRbeta chain sequencing, PBMC samples from trial participants were taken at day 0 and at day 28 after the second dose. CDR1 and CDR2, looked up from the germline V gene, are SGHAT and FQNNGV. V is cut by 1 base and J by 8 bases, and the space between the germline ends is 9 bases. The CDR3 numbers 13 residues from cysteine through phenylalanine. Only CDR3 DNA is held: 39 bases, read in frame from base 1. Regarding this clone: Its antigen has not been determined. Qualities for individual bases were not recorded, and no much larger clone is one base off.

The CDR3 regions of human TCRbeta chains were subjected to immunosequencing. As for how the authors treated the data: TCRs in the repertoires were matched against a reference library of SARS-CoV-2-specific TCRs that had been generated with the MIRA antigen-specificity platform. Breadth was defined as the fraction of unique TCRs that were SARS-CoV-2-associated. Depth was defined as the fraction of total T cells that were SARS-CoV-2-associated. Each spike-specific TCR was assigned to its reactive spike region and to a CD4 or CD8 class using the MIRA data. Log10-transformed breadth and depth values were compared by one-way ANOVA with Sidak's multiple comparisons tests. Here the immuneACCESS table is served through TCRdb, limited to in-frame sequences with V and J called. Missing clones are a known gap in these copies; in checked studies unresolved V genes cover under half, and the rest lacks a known reason. D and trimming were read from the DNA, whereas the V and J calls and clone size are those reported in that table. The sample table holds roughly 130,000 clones, of which 88% were seen once. Of the sample, roughly 7.4% falls within the top ten clones.

What the work shows at the level of the full study, not this receptor alone: Conclusions about previously exposed vaccinees were limited because only a handful of AZD1222 recipients were SARS-CoV-2 seropositive at baseline. Spike-specific TCR breadth and depth rose significantly after two AZD1222 doses compared with day 0 and with MenACWY recipients. Epitopes outside the regions mutated in the B.1.351 and B.1.1.7 variants were reportedly recognized by nearly half of the unique spike-specific TCRs. CD4 TCRs associated with the vaccine covered the entire spike protein, and the dominant responses were in regions 160-218 and 743-854. Because no samples from the day 14 peak response were available, repertoires could be characterized only after the peak T cell response. The 56-69-year group was small, and its depth increase did not reach significance, likely because of low power. Most participants were white British and females outnumbered males, and the authors suggested that clonal diversity may have been underestimated.

This chain joins TRBV11-2 to TRBJ1-3; the D gene cannot be resolved reliably. This clonotype was obtained from an adult in good health. The sample was peripheral blood, taken on day 0 of AZD1222 vaccination. In nucleotides, the sequence is TGTGCCAGCAGCTTAGCTCATGGGTACACCATATATTTT. This translates into CASSLAHGYTIYF.